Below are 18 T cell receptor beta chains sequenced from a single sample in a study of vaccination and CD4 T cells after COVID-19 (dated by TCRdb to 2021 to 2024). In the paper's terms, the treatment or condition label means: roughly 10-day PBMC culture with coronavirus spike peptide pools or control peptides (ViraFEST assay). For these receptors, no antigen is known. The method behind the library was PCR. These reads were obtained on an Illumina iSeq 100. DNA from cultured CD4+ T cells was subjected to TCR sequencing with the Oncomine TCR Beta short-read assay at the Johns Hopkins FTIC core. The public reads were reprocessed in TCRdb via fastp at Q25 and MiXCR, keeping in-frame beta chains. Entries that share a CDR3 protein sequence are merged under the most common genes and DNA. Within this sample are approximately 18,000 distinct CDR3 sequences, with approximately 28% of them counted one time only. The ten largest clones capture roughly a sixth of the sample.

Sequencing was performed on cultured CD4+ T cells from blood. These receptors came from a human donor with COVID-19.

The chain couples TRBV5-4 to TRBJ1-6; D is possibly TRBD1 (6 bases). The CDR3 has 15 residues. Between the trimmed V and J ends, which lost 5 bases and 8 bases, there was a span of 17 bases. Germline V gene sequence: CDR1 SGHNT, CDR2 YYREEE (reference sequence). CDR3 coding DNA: TGTGCCAGCAGTGGGGGCGAGGGGGGATATTCACCCCTCCACTTT. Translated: CASSGGEGGYSPLHF.

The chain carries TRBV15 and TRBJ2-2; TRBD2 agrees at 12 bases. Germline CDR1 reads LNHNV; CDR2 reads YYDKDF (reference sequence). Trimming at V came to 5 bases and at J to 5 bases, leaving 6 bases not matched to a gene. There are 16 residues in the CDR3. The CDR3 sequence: CATSPLAGGHTGELFF. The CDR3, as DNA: TGTGCCACCAGCCCTCTAGCGGGGGGGCATACCGGGGAGCTGTTTTTT. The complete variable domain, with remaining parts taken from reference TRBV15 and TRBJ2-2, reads DAMVIQNPRYQVTQFGKPVTLSCSQTLNHNVMYWYQQKSSQAPKLLFHYYDKDFNNEADTPDNFQSRRPNTSFCFLDIRSPGLGDTAMYLCATSPLAGGHTGELFFGEGSRLTVL.

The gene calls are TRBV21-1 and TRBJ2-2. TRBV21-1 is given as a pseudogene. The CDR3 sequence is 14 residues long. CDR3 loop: CASSKTVKGGELFF. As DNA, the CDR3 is TGTGCCAGCAGCAAAACCGTCAAGGGCGGGGAGCTGTTTTTT.

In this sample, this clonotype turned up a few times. The CDR3 loop reads CASSIVRGASNQPQHF. The CDR3 coding sequence is TGTGCCAGTAGTATAGTTCGGGGGGCGAGCAATCAGCCCCAGCATTTT. The chain joins TRBV19 to TRBJ1-5; D possibly corresponds to TRBD1 (6 bases). Looked up from germline, CDR1 is LNHDA and CDR2 is SQIVND (reference sequence). This CDR3 has 16 residues. V lost 1 base and J 1 base, leaving 11 bases between the germline ends.

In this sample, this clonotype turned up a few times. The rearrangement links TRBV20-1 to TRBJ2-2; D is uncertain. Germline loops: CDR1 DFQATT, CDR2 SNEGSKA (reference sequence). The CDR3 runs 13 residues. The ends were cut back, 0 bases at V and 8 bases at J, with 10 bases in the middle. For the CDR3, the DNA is TGCAGTGCTAGAGACCTCAGCCGGGGGGAGCTGTTTTTT. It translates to CSARDLSRGELFF.

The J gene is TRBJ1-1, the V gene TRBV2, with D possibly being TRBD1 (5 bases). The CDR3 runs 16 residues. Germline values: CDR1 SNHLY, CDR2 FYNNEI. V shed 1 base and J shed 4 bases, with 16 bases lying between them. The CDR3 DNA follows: TGTGCCAGCAGTGAAGAGGGCGGGGGGGTTGGCACTGAAGCTTTCTTT. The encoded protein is CASSEEGGGVGTEAFF.

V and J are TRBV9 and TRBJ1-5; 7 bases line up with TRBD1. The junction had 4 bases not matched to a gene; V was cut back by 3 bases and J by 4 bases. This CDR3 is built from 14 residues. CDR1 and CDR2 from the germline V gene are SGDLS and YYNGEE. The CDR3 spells CASSAARGNQPQHF. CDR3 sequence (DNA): TGTGCCAGCAGCGCAGCCAGGGGGAATCAGCCCCAGCATTTT.

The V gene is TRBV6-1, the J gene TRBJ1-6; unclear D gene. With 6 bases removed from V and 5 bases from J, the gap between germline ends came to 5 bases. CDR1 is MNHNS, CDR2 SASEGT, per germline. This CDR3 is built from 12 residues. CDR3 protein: CASRLNNSPLHF. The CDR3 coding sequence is TGTGCCAGCAGGCTTAATAATTCACCCCTCCACTTT.

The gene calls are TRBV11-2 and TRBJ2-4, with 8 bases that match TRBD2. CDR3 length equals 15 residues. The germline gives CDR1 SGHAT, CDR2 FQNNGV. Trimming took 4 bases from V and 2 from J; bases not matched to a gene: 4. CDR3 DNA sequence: TGTGCCAGCAGCTCGGCGGGGGGTTCCAAAAACATTCAGTACTTC. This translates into CASSSAGGSKNIQYF.

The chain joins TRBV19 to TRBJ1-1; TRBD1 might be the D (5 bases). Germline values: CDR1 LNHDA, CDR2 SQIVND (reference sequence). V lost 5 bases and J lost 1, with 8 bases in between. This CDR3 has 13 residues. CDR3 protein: CASSHQGNTEAFF. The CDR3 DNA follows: TGTGCCAGTAGTCACCAGGGGAACACTGAAGCTTTCTTT.

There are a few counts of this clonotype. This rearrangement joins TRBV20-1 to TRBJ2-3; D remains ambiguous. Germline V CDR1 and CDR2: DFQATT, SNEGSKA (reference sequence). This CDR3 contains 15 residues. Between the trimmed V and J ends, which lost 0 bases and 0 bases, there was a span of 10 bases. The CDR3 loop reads CSARDRATSTDTQYF. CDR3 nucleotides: TGCAGTGCTAGAGATCGGGCGACCAGCACAGATACGCAGTATTTT.

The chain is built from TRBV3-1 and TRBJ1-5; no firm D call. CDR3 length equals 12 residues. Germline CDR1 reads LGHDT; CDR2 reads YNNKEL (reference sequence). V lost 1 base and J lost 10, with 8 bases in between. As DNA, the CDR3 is TGTGCCAGCAGCCAAGCGGAGGGACCCCAGCATTTT. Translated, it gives CASSQAEGPQHF.

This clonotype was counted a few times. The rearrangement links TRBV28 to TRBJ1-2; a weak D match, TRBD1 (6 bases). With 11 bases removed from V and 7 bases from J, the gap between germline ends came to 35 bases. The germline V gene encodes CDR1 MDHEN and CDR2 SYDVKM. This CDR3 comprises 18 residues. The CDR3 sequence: CAGLGSEGSTGAGGGYTF. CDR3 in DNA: TGTGCCGGGTTGGGGTCCGAGGGCAGCACGGGGGCAGGAGGTGGCTACACCTTC.

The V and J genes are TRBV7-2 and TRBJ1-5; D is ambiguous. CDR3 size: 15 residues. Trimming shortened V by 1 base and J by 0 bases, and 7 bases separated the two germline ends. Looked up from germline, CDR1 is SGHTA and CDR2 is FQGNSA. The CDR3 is CASSLVTDSNQPQHF. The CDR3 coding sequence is TGTGCCAGCAGCTTAGTAACCGATAGCAATCAGCCCCAGCATTTT.

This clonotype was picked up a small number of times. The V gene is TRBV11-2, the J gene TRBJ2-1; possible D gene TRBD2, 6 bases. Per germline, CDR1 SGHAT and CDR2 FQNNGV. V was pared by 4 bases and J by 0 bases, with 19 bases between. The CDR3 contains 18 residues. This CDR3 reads CASSSDRLIAVSYNEQFF. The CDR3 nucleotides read TGTGCCAGCAGCTCAGACCGTCTGATAGCGGTCTCCTACAATGAGCAGTTCTTC.

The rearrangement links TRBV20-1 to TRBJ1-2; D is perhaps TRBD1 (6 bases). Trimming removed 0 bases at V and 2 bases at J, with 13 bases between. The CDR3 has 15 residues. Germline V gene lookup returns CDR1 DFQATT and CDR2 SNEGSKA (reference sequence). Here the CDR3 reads CSARDHGGPNYGYTF. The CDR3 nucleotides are TGCAGTGCTAGAGATCACGGGGGGCCGAACTATGGCTACACCTTC.

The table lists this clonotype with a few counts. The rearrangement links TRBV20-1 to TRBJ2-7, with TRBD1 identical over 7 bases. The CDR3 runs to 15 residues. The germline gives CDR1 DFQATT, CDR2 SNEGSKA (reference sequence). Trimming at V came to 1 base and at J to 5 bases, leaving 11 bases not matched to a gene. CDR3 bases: TGCAGTGCTAGAGGGAGCAGGGGGTATCAAGACGAGCAGTACTTC. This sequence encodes CSARGSRGYQDEQYF.

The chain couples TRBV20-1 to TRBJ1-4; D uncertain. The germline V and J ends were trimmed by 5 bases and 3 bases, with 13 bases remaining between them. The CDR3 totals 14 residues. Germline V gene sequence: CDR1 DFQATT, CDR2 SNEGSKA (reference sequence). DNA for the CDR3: TGCAGTGCTCGTAAACCTACGGCTAATGAAAAACTGTTTTTT. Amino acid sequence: CSARKPTANEKLFF.